This TCR beta chain was identified in a study of cytomegalovirus exposure and HLA in healthy donors. Study findings and constraints: Sequencing artifact likely explains a cluster of highly shared sequence variants.

Remarks on this clone: What it binds is not known.

V was clipped by 0 bases and J by 6 bases, with 14 bases between them. Germline CDR1 LNHNV, CDR2 YYDKDF (reference sequence). The CDR3 is 15 amino acids. Amplification used 60 Vbeta primers and 13 Jbeta primers. Profiled with immunoSEQ multiplex PCR; TCRdb holds only in-frame clones, not every one. This sample yields about 150,000 clones, of which roughly 84% are seen a single time; approximately 1.2% belongs to the top ten. This sequence was found in a boy younger than 10 in good health and CMV-seronegative. Sequencing used PBMCs. The rearrangement uses TRBV15 and TRBJ1-2, with D perhaps matching TRBD1 (6 bases). The CDR3 nucleotides read TGTGCCACCAGCAGAGATAGGGGGTGGTCCCATGGCTACACCTTC. Translated: CATSRDRGWSHGYTF.